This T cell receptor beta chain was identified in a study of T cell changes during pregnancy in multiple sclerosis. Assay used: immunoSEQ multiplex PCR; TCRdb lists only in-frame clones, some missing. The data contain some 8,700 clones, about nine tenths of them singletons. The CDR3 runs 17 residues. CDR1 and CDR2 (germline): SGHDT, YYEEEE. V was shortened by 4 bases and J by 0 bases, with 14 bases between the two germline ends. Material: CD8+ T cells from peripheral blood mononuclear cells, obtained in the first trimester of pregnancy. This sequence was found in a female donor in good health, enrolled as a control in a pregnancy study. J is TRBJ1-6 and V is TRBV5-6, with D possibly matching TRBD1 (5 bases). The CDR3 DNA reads TGTGCCAGCAGCCGAAGGACACTAAGCTCCTATAATTCACCCCTCCACTTT. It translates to CASSRRTLSSYNSPLHF.